Shown below are 27 T cell receptor beta chains from a single sample sequenced in a study of cytotoxic CD8 clonotypes in ibrutinib-treated CLL (dated by TCRdb to the early 2020s). The time point label here, explained by the study, means: approximately eleven months on ibrutinib. Library creation used the immunoSEQ multiplex PCR assay. TCRdb's version of the immuneACCESS table is confined to in-frame rearrangements and falls short of the full clone set. An unresolved V gene accounts for under half of the shortfall where checked; the remainder is of unknown origin. A total of over 65,000 clones appear in this sample, roughly 77% of them only once. 4.8% of the sample lies in the top ten. Material: PBMCs, obtained after 12 months of ibrutinib treatment. These receptors all stem from a human donor with chronic lymphocytic leukemia.

A few counts support this clone. This sequence joins TRBV14 and TRBJ1-2; no clear D gene. This CDR3 contains 12 residues. The germline V gene encodes CDR1 SGHDN and CDR2 FVKESK. V lost 1 base to trimming and J lost 5 bases, with 5 bases between them. CDR3: CASSQGGYGYTF. In DNA form, the CDR3 reads TGTGCCAGCAGCCAAGGTGGATATGGCTACACCTTC.

This sequence joins TRBV5-1 and TRBJ2-5; D perhaps matches TRBD1 (5 bases). This CDR3 is 14 amino acids long. Germline values: CDR1 SGHRS, CDR2 YFSETQ. The V gene lost 0 bases and the J gene lost 4 bases, with 10 bases spanning the gap. The CDR3 sequence: CASSLAIQGETQYF. The CDR3 bases are TGCGCCAGCAGCTTGGCGATCCAGGGAGAGACCCAGTACTTC. Drawing the rest from reference TRBV5-1 and TRBJ2-5, the complete variable domain is KAGVTQTPRYLIKTRGQQVTLSCSPISGHRSVSWYQQTPGQGLQFLFEYFSETQRNKGNFPGRFSGRQFSNSRSEMNVSTLELGDSALYLCASSLAIQGETQYFGPGTRLLVL.

V gene TRBV6-6 combines with J gene TRBJ2-7; D is undetermined. The V gene lost 2 bases and the J gene lost 2 bases, with 4 bases spanning the gap. The CDR3 runs 12 residues. CDR1 MNHNY and CDR2 SVGAGI come from the germline V gene (reference sequence). This chain's CDR3 is CASSYRTYEQYF. The CDR3 coding sequence is TGTGCCAGCAGTTACCGCACCTACGAGCAGTACTTC.

This clone appeared once. V gene TRBV15 combines with J gene TRBJ1-4; no clear D gene. CDR3 length equals 14 residues. Trimming stripped 5 bases from V and 6 bases from J, with 13 bases between. The germline gives CDR1 LNHNV, CDR2 YYDKDF (reference sequence). CDR3 coding DNA: TGTGCCACCAGCCGCGGGAATTCATATGAAAAACTGTTTTTT. It specifies CATSRGNSYEKLFF.

The genes are TRBV2 and TRBJ2-1; D gene unclear. Germline CDR1 SNHLY, CDR2 FYNNEI. The ends were cut back, 4 bases at V and 3 bases at J, with 10 bases in the middle. The CDR3 covers 14 residues. The CDR3 protein is CASSVFRSYNEQFF. CDR3 nucleotide sequence: TGTGCCAGCAGTGTTTTCCGGAGCTACAATGAGCAGTTCTTC.

The chain has TRBV30 and TRBJ2-7, with TRBD1 identical over 11 bases. The V segment lost 4 bases and the J segment 6 bases; nucleotides outside the gene matches: 8. CDR3 length: 14 residues. Germline V gene data show CDR1 as GTSNPN and CDR2 as SVGIG (reference sequence). This CDR3 is CAWTGDRGVVEQYF. The CDR3 region has the DNA TGTGCCTGGACCGGGGACAGGGGGGTAGTCGAGCAGTACTTC.

The sample holds a few counts of this clone. The V call is TRBV11-2, the J call TRBJ2-3; D is tentatively TRBD1 or TRBD2 (5 bases each). V gave up 1 base and J gave up 4 bases, with 15 bases separating them. The CDR3 is 16 amino acids. Germline V lookup: CDR1 SGHAT, CDR2 FQNNGV. DNA for the CDR3: TGTGCCAGCAGCTTAGTCGGGACGCCCGGGGCAGATACGCAGTATTTT. As protein: CASSLVGTPGADTQYF.

This sequence joins TRBV6-1 and TRBJ1-1; D remains ambiguous. CDR3 size: 12 residues. Germline lookup yields CDR1 MNHNS and CDR2 SASEGT. V was clipped by 6 bases and J by 9 bases, with 14 bases between them. Here the CDR3 DNA reads TGTGCCAGCAGCCTACCGACCACCCAAGCTTTCTTT. Translating gives CASSLPTTQAFF.

The gene calls are TRBV18 and TRBJ2-7; 7 positions match TRBD2. V shed 3 bases and J 6 bases; nucleotides not matched to a gene: 11. Germline V gives CDR1 KGHSH, CDR2 LQKENI. This CDR3 comprises 15 residues. DNA for the CDR3: TGTGCCAGCTCACCCCGAGGGCCAGGGAGGGCCGAGCAGTACTTC. It codes for CASSPRGPGRAEQYF.

This chain links TRBV28 with TRBJ2-7, with 7 bases lining up with TRBD2. CDR3 size: 12 residues. CDR1 is MDHEN, CDR2 SYDVKM, per germline. J gave up 7 bases and V 5 bases, and 5 bases lay outside the gene matches. CDR3 sequence reads: CASSPAGREQYF. The DNA for the CDR3 is TGTGCCAGCAGTCCGGCCGGGAGGGAGCAGTACTTC.

The CDR3 sequence: CASSLARGIAYEQYF. The CDR3, as DNA: TGTGCCAGCAGCTTAGCGCGGGGCATAGCCTACGAGCAGTACTTC. This chain uses TRBV7-6 with TRBJ2-7, with a weak D call TRBD2 (6 bases). Germline V gene data show CDR1 as SGHVS and CDR2 as FNYEAQ. V was clipped by 0 bases and J by 2 bases, with 11 bases between them. The length of the CDR3 is 15 residues.

Details on this clone: The sample carries other DNA sequences with the same CDR3. This chain connects TRBV28 to TRBJ2-7, with D uncertain. Germline CDR1 reads MDHEN; CDR2 reads SYDVKM. The CDR3 covers 10 residues. V lost 8 bases, J lost 7 bases, and 9 bases lay in between. In DNA form, the CDR3 reads TGTGCCAGCGGTCTCGGGGAGCAGTACTTC. Amino acids: CASGLGEQYF.

This clone was recorded once. CDR3 coding DNA: TGTGCCAGCACCTTGGGGGCGGCTTTTTCCTACAATGAGCAGTTCTTC. This translates into CASTLGAAFSYNEQFF. The chain joins TRBV28 to TRBJ2-1; tentative D call: TRBD1 (6 bases). The CDR3 totals 16 residues. V was trimmed by 7 bases and J by 1 base, leaving 17 bases between them. Germline CDR1 MDHEN, CDR2 SYDVKM.

This chain links TRBV5-4 with TRBJ2-5; D gene unclear. V dropped 2 bases and J dropped 0 bases, with 5 bases sitting between them. The CDR3 consists of 13 residues. Germline loops: CDR1 SGHNT, CDR2 YYREEE (reference sequence). The CDR3, as DNA: TGTGCCAGCAGCTTCGAGTACCAAGAGACCCAGTACTTC. Its protein is CASSFEYQETQYF.

CDR3 sequence reads: CAWGVRAQEAFF. DNA of the CDR3: TGTGCCTGGGGGGTGAGGGCCCAAGAAGCTTTCTTT. V usage is TRBV30 and J usage is TRBJ1-1, with unresolved D. V lost 5 bases and J 8 bases, leaving 15 bases between the germline ends. From germline, CDR1 is GTSNPN and CDR2 SVGIG (reference sequence). CDR3 size: 12 residues.

The chain carries TRBV6-5 and TRBJ1-2, with TRBD1 as a possible D gene (6 bases). The V gene's germline CDR1 is MNHEY and CDR2 SVGAGI. The CDR3 covers 13 residues. The V gene lost 2 bases and the J gene lost 5 bases, with 9 bases spanning the gap. The CDR3 loop is CASSYPQGYGYTF. The CDR3, as DNA: TGTGCCAGCAGTTACCCCCAGGGGTATGGCTACACCTTC.

Judged by abundance, this clone is medium-sized. The V call is TRBV2, the J call TRBJ2-7; maybe TRBD1 (5 bases). Germline loops: CDR1 SNHLY, CDR2 FYNNEI. The CDR3 has 15 amino acids. Trimming removed 6 bases from V and 1 base from J, with 16 bases in between. The CDR3 DNA reads TGTGCCAGCAGACACAGGTTGGTTCGGTCCTACGAGCAGTACTTC. Protein sequence: CASRHRLVRSYEQYF.

The J gene is TRBJ1-5, the V gene TRBV30; 9 bases match TRBD1. There are 14 residues in the CDR3. Per germline, CDR1 GTSNPN and CDR2 SVGIG (reference sequence). V lost 0 bases, J lost 9 bases, and 6 bases stayed unmatched. CDR3 nucleotide sequence: TGTGCCTGGAGTGTACAGGGGGCATCGGCGCCCCAGCATTTT. It specifies CAWSVQGASAPQHF.

The chain employs TRBV28 and TRBJ2-2; 10 nucleotides align to TRBD2. V lost 7 bases to trimming and J lost 4 bases; unmatched junction nucleotides: 12. The length of the CDR3 is 17 residues. Germline CDR1 is MDHEN and CDR2 is SYDVKM. CDR3 coding DNA: TGTGCCAGCACCTTGGGGGCTAGCGGGAGAGGCACCGGGGAGCTGTTTTTT. Translating it yields CASTLGASGRGTGELFF. Looking up the rest from reference TRBV28 and TRBJ2-2 gives the full variable domain: DVKVTQSSRYLVKRTGEKVFLECVQDMDHENMFWYRQDPGLGLRLIYFSYDVKMKEKGDIPEGYSVSREKKERFSLILESASTNQTSMYLCASTLGASGRGTGELFFGEGSRLTVL.

V is TRBV6-6 and J is TRBJ2-5; D not certain. V was pared by 5 bases and J by 6 bases, with 7 bases between. CDR1 and CDR2 (germline): MNHNY, SVGAGI (reference sequence). The CDR3 contains 11 residues. In nucleotides, the CDR3 is TGTGCCAGCAGTGCTCTAAAGACCCAGTACTTC. This gives the protein CASSALKTQYF.

The rearrangement links TRBV19 to TRBJ1-2, with 12 bases that match TRBD1. The CDR3 loop spans 16 amino acids. V lost 5 bases, J lost 7 bases, and 11 bases stayed unmatched. From germline, CDR1 is LNHDA and CDR2 SQIVND (reference sequence). CDR3 sequence: CASSFRPGTGGPGYTF. The CDR3 DNA reads as TGTGCCAGTAGTTTCCGTCCCGGGACAGGGGGCCCTGGCTACACCTTC.

This rearrangement joins TRBV28 to TRBJ1-2, with D hard to call. V lost 4 bases and J 1 base, leaving 10 bases between the germline ends. Germline V CDR1 and CDR2: MDHEN, SYDVKM. The CDR3 has 14 amino acids. CDR3 region: CASSSGGSNYGYTF. The DNA of the CDR3 is TGTGCCAGCAGTTCCGGCGGCAGTAACTATGGCTACACCTTC.

The genes are TRBV28 and TRBJ2-2; D gene ambiguous. CDR3 length equals 12 residues. The V gene's germline CDR1 is MDHEN and CDR2 SYDVKM. The germline V and J ends were trimmed by 6 bases and 7 bases, with 9 bases remaining between them. CDR3 sequence reads: CASSKTFGELFF. Here the CDR3 DNA reads TGTGCCAGCAGCAAAACATTCGGGGAGCTGTTTTTT.

The rearrangement links TRBV12-1 to TRBJ2-7; the table's D call TRBD1 went unverified against the DNA. TRBV12-1 represents a pseudogene. This CDR3 is 11 amino acids long. The CDR3 nucleotides read TGTGCCAGCAGCCCCCCGGCCCCAGGGAACTTC. Residues: CASSPPAPGNF.

J is TRBJ1-1 and V is TRBV19, with D perhaps matching TRBD1 (5 bases). Germline CDR1 reads LNHDA; CDR2 reads SQIVND (reference sequence). The CDR3 extends over 14 amino acids. V lost 5 bases and J 2 bases, leaving 12 bases between the germline ends. In DNA form, the CDR3 reads TGTGCCAGTAGTTTGGGGGGTCCCAACACTGAAGCTTTCTTT. This translates into CASSLGGPNTEAFF.

V and J are TRBV7-2 and TRBJ2-5; the match to TRBD2 covers 11 bases. V was pared by 5 bases and J by 5 bases, with 4 bases of the junction left unmatched. The CDR3 loop spans 14 amino acids. Germline loops: CDR1 SGHTA, CDR2 FQGNSA. The CDR3 DNA is TGTGCCAGCAGCCAAACTAGCGGGAGTGAGACCCAGTACTTC. It specifies CASSQTSGSETQYF. Complete variable domain (other parts from reference TRBV7-2 and TRBJ2-5): GAGVSQSPSNKVTEKGKDVELRCDPISGHTALYWYRQSLGQGLEFLIYFQGNSAPDKSGLPSDRFSAERTGGSVSTLTIQRTQQEDSAVYLCASSQTSGSETQYFGPGTRLLVL.

The chain is built from TRBV27 and TRBJ2-7; a weak D match, TRBD2 (7 bases). The germline CDR1 and CDR2 sequences are MNHEY and SMNVEV (reference sequence). CDR3 size: 16 residues. Trimming shortened V by 6 bases and J by 3 bases, and 21 bases separated the two germline ends. The DNA of the CDR3 is TGTGCCAGCAGGAGGGAGCCGGCGGGGGCCAACTACGAGCAGTACTTC. Residues: CASRREPAGANYEQYF.